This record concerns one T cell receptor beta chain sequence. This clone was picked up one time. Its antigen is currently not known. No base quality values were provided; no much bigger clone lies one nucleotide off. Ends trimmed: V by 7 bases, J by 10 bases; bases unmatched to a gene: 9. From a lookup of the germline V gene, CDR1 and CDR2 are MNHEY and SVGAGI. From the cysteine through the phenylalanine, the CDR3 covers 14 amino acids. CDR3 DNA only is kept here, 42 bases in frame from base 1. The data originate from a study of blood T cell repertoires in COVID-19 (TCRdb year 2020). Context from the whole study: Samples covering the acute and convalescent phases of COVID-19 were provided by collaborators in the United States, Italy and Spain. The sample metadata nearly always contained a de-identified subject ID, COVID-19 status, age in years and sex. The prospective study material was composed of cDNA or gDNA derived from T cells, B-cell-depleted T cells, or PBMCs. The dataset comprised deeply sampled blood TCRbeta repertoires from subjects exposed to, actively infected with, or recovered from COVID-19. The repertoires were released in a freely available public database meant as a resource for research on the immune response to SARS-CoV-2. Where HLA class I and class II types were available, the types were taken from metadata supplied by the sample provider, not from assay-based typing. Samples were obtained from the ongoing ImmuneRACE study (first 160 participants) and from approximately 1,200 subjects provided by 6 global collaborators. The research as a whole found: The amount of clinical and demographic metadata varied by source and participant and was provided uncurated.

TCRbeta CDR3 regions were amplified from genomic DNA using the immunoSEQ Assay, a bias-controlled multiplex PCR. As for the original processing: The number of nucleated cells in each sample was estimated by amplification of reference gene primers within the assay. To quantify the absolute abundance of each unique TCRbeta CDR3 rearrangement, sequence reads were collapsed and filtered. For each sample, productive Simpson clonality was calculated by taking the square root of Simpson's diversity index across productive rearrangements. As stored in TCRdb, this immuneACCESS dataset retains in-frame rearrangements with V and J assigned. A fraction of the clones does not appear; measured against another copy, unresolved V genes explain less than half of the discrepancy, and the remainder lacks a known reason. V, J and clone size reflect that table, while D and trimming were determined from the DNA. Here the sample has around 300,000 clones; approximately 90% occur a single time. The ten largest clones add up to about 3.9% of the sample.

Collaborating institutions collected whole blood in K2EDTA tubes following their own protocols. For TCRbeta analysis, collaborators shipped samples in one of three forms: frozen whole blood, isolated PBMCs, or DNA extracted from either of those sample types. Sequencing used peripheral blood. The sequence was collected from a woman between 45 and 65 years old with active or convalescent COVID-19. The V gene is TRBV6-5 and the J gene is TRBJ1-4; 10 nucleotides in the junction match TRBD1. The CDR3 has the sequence CASISGTGDRKLFF. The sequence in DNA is TGTGCCAGCATCTCCGGGACAGGGGATAGAAAACTGTTTTTT.